These 27 T cell receptor beta chains were all obtained from the same sample, sequenced in a study of Graves' ophthalmopathy and Graves' hyperthyroidism. Using RNA transcripts, the TCR beta CDR3 regions were amplified. In the first round, RT-PCR was carried out with HTBI primers, and a multiplex PCR formed the second round. TCRdb re-called the multiplex PCR reads through MiXCR, storing one row per CDR3 protein. The sample lists approximately 210,000 distinct CDR3 sequences; roughly a fifth were seen once. The sample taken for sequencing was peripheral blood. The receptors come from a woman aged 50 to 65 with Graves' ophthalmopathy.

This clonotype was seen repeatedly, ten times or more. The chain links TRBV15 to TRBJ2-7, with a tentative D call TRBD1 (6 bases). V lost 2 bases and J lost 12, with 20 bases in between. The germline CDR1 and CDR2 sequences are LNHNV and YYDKDF (reference sequence). The length of the CDR3 is 14 residues. CDR3 nucleotide sequence: TGTGCCACCAGCAGATCCCGCCGCGACAGGAGCCCGTACTTC. Encoded protein: CATSRSRRDRSPYF.

This clonotype appeared a few times. The V and J genes are TRBV5-1 and TRBJ2-2; maybe TRBD2 (6 bases). The CDR3 is 15 residues long. Germline lookup yields CDR1 SGHRS and CDR2 YFSETQ. Deletions cut 1 base from V and 2 bases from J, with 9 bases between. CDR3 sequence reads: CASSLQAGNTGELFF. The DNA for the CDR3 is TGCGCCAGCAGCTTGCAGGCGGGAAACACCGGGGAGCTGTTTTTT.

There are a few counts of this clonotype. The gene calls are TRBV3-1 and TRBJ2-7; 7 bases fit TRBD2. CDR3 length: 14 amino acids. Germline CDR1 is LGHDT and CDR2 is YNNKEL (reference sequence). V lost 6 bases to trimming and J lost 5 bases; unmatched junction nucleotides: 10. Here the CDR3 reads CASSKASGPNEQYF. Written as DNA, the CDR3 is TGTGCCAGCAGTAAAGCTAGCGGCCCCAACGAGCAGTACTTC.

The chain employs TRBV15 and TRBJ1-1; D gene unclear. CDR1 and CDR2 (germline): LNHNV, YYDKDF (reference sequence). V lost 5 bases, J lost 0 bases, and 7 bases lay in between. The CDR3 sequence is 13 residues long. CDR3 coding DNA: TGTGCCACCAGCGGCGGGGTGAACACTGAAGCTTTCTTT. It is translated as CATSGGVNTEAFF.

This clonotype was detected ten times or more. The chain couples TRBV2 to TRBJ1-1, with 7 bases matching TRBD1. The V gene's germline CDR1 is SNHLY and CDR2 FYNNEI. CDR3 length: 14 residues. The junction had 4 bases not matched to a gene; V was cut back by 6 bases and J by 0 bases. The CDR3 sequence: CASSGDRMNTEAFF. CDR3 DNA: TGTGCCAGCAGCGGGGACAGAATGAACACTGAAGCTTTCTTT.

Ten or more counts support this clonotype. The rearrangement uses TRBV25-1 and TRBJ2-1; D call uncertain. From germline, CDR1 is MGHDK and CDR2 SYGVNS. This CDR3 is 15 amino acids long. V lost 4 bases and J 4 bases, leaving 14 bases between the germline ends. CDR3 in amino acids: CASSVGVSSYNEQFF. As DNA, the CDR3 is TGTGCCAGCAGTGTAGGCGTCTCCTCTTACAATGAGCAGTTCTTC.

Here the CDR3 reads CASSVEDRGPSQETQYF. DNA of the CDR3: TGTGCCAGCAGCGTAGAGGATCGTGGACCGAGCCAAGAGACCCAGTACTTC. This chain joins TRBV9 and TRBJ2-5; D unclear. V dropped 0 bases and J dropped 1 base, with 16 bases sitting between them. Germline CDR1 is SGDLS and CDR2 is YYNGEE. The CDR3 runs 17 residues.

The rearrangement links TRBV28 to TRBJ1-2; maybe TRBD1 (5 bases). The V end was cut by 4 bases, the J end by 3 bases, with 9 bases between. Germline CDR1 is MDHEN and CDR2 is SYDVKM. This CDR3 has 13 residues. The CDR3 DNA follows: TGTGCCAGCAGTTATATACAGGACTATGGCTACACCTTC. Protein sequence: CASSYIQDYGYTF.

This clonotype was seen repeatedly, ten times or more. This rearrangement joins TRBV7-6 to TRBJ1-1; 7 bases line up with TRBD1. Looked up from germline, CDR1 is SGHVS and CDR2 is FNYEAQ. CDR3 length equals 14 residues. The junction had 6 bases not matched to a gene; V was cut back by 4 bases and J by 4 bases. The CDR3 bases are TGTGCCAGCAGCTCGACAGGGCCGGGCACTGAAGCTTTCTTT. It is translated as CASSSTGPGTEAFF.

This clonotype was observed many times. This chain links TRBV7-2 with TRBJ2-7, with TRBD2 matching over 8 bases. The CDR3 extends over 15 amino acids. Looked up from germline, CDR1 is SGHTA and CDR2 is FQGNSA. V shed 2 bases, J shed 2 bases, and the junction held 5 bases outside the gene matches. CDR3 nucleotide sequence: TGTGCCAGCAGCTTAACGGGAGGGCCCACCTACGAGCAGTACTTC. Its translation: CASSLTGGPTYEQYF.

This clonotype was detected many times. The CDR3 loop is CASRPRVAGGYEQYF. As DNA, the CDR3 is TGTGCCAGTAGGCCGAGGGTAGCGGGAGGGTACGAGCAGTACTTC. This chain connects TRBV19 to TRBJ2-7; 11 nucleotides match TRBD2. V dropped 6 bases and J dropped 4; count of bases not matched to a gene: 8. CDR1 is LNHDA and CDR2 is SQIVND in the germline V gene (reference sequence). The CDR3 runs to 15 residues.

This chain connects TRBV19 to TRBJ1-3; D perhaps matches TRBD1 (6 bases). This CDR3 contains 16 residues. Trimming shortened V by 3 bases and J by 2 bases, and 14 bases separated the two germline ends. The V gene's germline CDR1 is LNHDA and CDR2 SQIVND (reference sequence). CDR3 DNA: TGTGCCAGTAGTATCACACCCGGGGGCGCTGGAAACACCATATATTTT. This sequence encodes CASSITPGGAGNTIYF.

This clonotype was picked up many times. The chain links TRBV10-3 to TRBJ2-2, with D unresolved. The germline gives CDR1 ENHRY, CDR2 SYGVKD. The CDR3 consists of 16 residues. The V gene lost 2 bases and the J gene lost 3 bases, with 13 bases spanning the gap. This CDR3 is CAISEGRRGDTGELFF. The CDR3 DNA is TGTGCCATCAGTGAGGGACGGCGCGGTGACACCGGGGAGCTGTTTTTT.

V gene TRBV19 combines with J gene TRBJ1-2, with 8 bases aligning to TRBD1. This CDR3 is 13 amino acids long. Germline lookup yields CDR1 LNHDA and CDR2 SQIVND (reference sequence). Unmatched junction bases numbered 4, after V lost 5 bases and J lost 5 bases. CDR3 in amino acids: CASSLRTGYGYTF. CDR3 nucleotide sequence: TGTGCCAGTAGTCTTCGGACAGGGTATGGCTACACCTTC.

In its sample, this clonotype was seen many times. The gene calls are TRBV2 and TRBJ2-2; D possibly corresponds to TRBD1 (6 bases). The CDR3 extends over 15 amino acids. Per germline, CDR1 SNHLY and CDR2 FYNNEI. V was pared by 4 bases and J by 5 bases, with 14 bases between. The CDR3 DNA reads as TGTGCCAGCAGTGGTTTACAGGGTTGGACCGGGGAGCTGTTTTTT. This gives the protein CASSGLQGWTGELFF.

This clonotype was seen ten or more times. The V gene is TRBV11-2, the J gene TRBJ2-7; D ambiguous. V dropped 0 bases and J dropped 3 bases, with 9 bases sitting between them. CDR3 size: 14 residues. Germline V gene sequence: CDR1 SGHAT, CDR2 FQNNGV. CDR3 residues: CASSLDRDGYEQYF. The DNA of the CDR3 is TGTGCCAGCAGCTTAGATCGTGACGGCTACGAGCAGTACTTC.

This clonotype was observed many times. CDR3 bases: TGTGCCAGCAATGGGAGGGAACGGTCTGGGGCCAACGTCCTGACTTTC. Translating it yields CASNGRERSGANVLTF. The chain joins TRBV2 to TRBJ2-6; 7 bases match TRBD2. Unmatched junction bases numbered 7, after V lost 7 bases and J lost 1 base. There are 16 residues in the CDR3. The germline CDR1 and CDR2 sequences are SNHLY and FYNNEI.

This sequence joins TRBV29-1 and TRBJ1-2; unclear D gene. The CDR3 sequence is 12 residues long. The ends were cut back, 1 base at V and 6 bases at J, with 9 bases in the middle. CDR1 and CDR2 (germline): SQVTM, ANQGSEA. In DNA form, the CDR3 reads TGCAGCGTTGAAGCCCAGTTGGATGGCTACACCTTC. Translating gives CSVEAQLDGYTF.

This clonotype was picked up many times. This CDR3 is CASSEGGTATGELFF. The CDR3, as DNA: TGTGCCAGCAGTGAAGGAGGGACAGCCACCGGGGAGCTGTTTTTT. The chain carries TRBV25-1 and TRBJ2-2, with a possible D match to TRBD1 (7 bases). Trimming shortened V by 2 bases and J by 4 bases, and 11 bases separated the two germline ends. CDR1 and CDR2 (germline): MGHDK, SYGVNS. This CDR3 contains 15 residues.

CDR3 coding DNA: TGTGCCAGCAGCACGCGGAATGAGCAGTACTTC. Amino acid sequence: CASSTRNEQYF. This chain uses TRBV2 with TRBJ2-4, with unresolved D. CDR1 and CDR2 from the germline V gene are SNHLY and FYNNEI. This CDR3 contains 11 residues. V lost 6 bases and J lost 13, with 13 bases in between.

This clonotype has a count of ten or more. Mismatch with germline at one junction end may stem from a read error. The CDR3 DNA is TGTGCCAGCAGTAAGCGGGACAGCGGGAAATACGAAGAAATTCTAACCGCTGTTTTC. It codes for CASSKRDSGKYEEILTAVF. The rearrangement links TRBV28 to TRBJ2-7; D tentatively fits TRBD1 or TRBD2 (7 bases each). There are 19 residues in the CDR3. CDR1 MDHEN and CDR2 SYDVKM come from the germline V gene.

The sample holds a few counts of this clonotype. The V call is TRBV29-1, the J call TRBJ2-7; 9 nucleotides align to TRBD1. This CDR3 comprises 13 residues. J lost 4 bases, V lost 7 bases, and 8 bases had no gene match. Germline values: CDR1 SQVTM, CDR2 ANQGSEA. CDR3 protein: CSALSGQGYEQYF. The CDR3 region has the DNA TGCAGCGCCCTGTCGGGACAGGGTTACGAGCAGTACTTC.

The genes are TRBV24-1 and TRBJ1-1; D is uncertain. Germline CDR1 KGHDR, CDR2 SFDVKD. There are 13 residues in the CDR3. V gave up 2 bases and J gave up 6 bases, with 9 bases separating them. As DNA, the CDR3 is TGTGCCACCAGTGATTCCGGGTGGGCTGAAGCTTTCTTT. This encodes CATSDSGWAEAFF.

This clonotype was seen more than once but under ten times. At one end, the junction sequence differs from germline, possibly due to a read error. The genes are TRBV6-1 and TRBJ2-7; no firm D call. Per the germline V gene, CDR1 is MNHNS and CDR2 is SASEGT. The CDR3 is 10 amino acids. The CDR3, as DNA: TGTGGCAGTGGTGTGGACGAGCAGTCCTTC. The encoded protein is CGSGVDEQSF.

This clonotype was detected only a few times. The chain is built from TRBV5-1 and TRBJ2-7, with 10 bases lining up with TRBD1. Per the germline V gene, CDR1 is SGHRS and CDR2 is YFSETQ. The CDR3 contains 15 residues. V was pared by 4 bases and J by 2 bases, with 6 bases of the junction left unmatched. The CDR3 nucleotides are TGCGCCAGCAGCGTGGACGGACAGGGGGCCTACGAGCAGTACTTC. As protein: CASSVDGQGAYEQYF.

This clonotype showed up many times. The chain carries TRBV20-1 and TRBJ2-7; 12 bases align to TRBD2. Germline trimming cut 4 bases from V and 5 bases from J; bases unmatched to any gene: 9. Germline-derived CDR1 and CDR2 are DFQATT and SNEGSKA (reference sequence). The CDR3 extends over 15 amino acids. For the CDR3, the DNA is TGCAGTGCTATCCTAGCGGGAGGGCCTAACAACGAGCAGTACTTC. Its protein is CSAILAGGPNNEQYF.

With regard to this clonotype: The junction departs from the called germline gene at one end, perhaps through a read error. The chain uses TRBV6-5 and TRBJ2-7; 10 bases agree with TRBD2. This CDR3 comprises 16 residues. Looked up from germline, CDR1 is MNHEY and CDR2 is SVGAGI. CDR3 amino acids: CATSYSTSGPSYEQYF. CDR3 sequence (DNA): TGTGCCACCAGTTACTCGACTAGCGGGCCCTCCTACGAGCAGTACTTC.